The next 21 T cell receptor beta chains were all read from a single sample in a study of blood T cell repertoires in COVID-19. The assay was immunoSEQ multiplex PCR, and TCRdb's table has in-frame clones only and misses some. The sample contains about 350,000 clones, approximately 89% of which appear only once. The specimen sequenced was peripheral blood. All receptors come from a woman aged 55-70 years with COVID-19, enrolled during active disease.

V usage is TRBV7-9 and J usage is TRBJ1-1; 7 bases are a match to TRBD1. CDR3 size: 13 residues. Germline CDR1 reads SEHNR; CDR2 reads FQNEAQ (reference sequence). J lost 11 bases, V lost 5 bases, and 11 bases had no gene match. CDR3 sequence (DNA): TGTGCCAGCAGCCTTCGACAGGGTAAAGGTGCTTTCTTT. The encoded protein is CASSLRQGKGAFF.

The chain employs TRBV5-1 and TRBJ2-7; D unclear. The CDR3 extends over 15 amino acids. V was clipped by 0 bases and J by 2 bases, with 12 bases between them. Germline CDR1 is SGHRS and CDR2 is YFSETQ. DNA of the CDR3: TGCGCCAGCAGCTTGGCGTACCAACTACCCTACGAGCAGTACTTC. It yields the protein CASSLAYQLPYEQYF. The variable domain in full, with the rest retrieved from reference TRBV5-1 and TRBJ2-7, is KAGVTQTPRYLIKTRGQQVTLSCSPISGHRSVSWYQQTPGQGLQFLFEYFSETQRNKGNFPGRFSGRQFSNSRSEMNVSTLELGDSALYLCASSLAYQLPYEQYFGPGTRLTVT.

The rearrangement links TRBV19 to TRBJ1-5, with 8 nucleotides matching TRBD1. V gave up 3 bases and J gave up 4 bases; unmatched junction bases: 5. Germline V CDR1 and CDR2: LNHDA, SQIVND (reference sequence). This CDR3 is built from 15 residues. The CDR3 protein is CASSIGDRTNQPQHF. The CDR3 DNA reads TGTGCCAGTAGTATTGGGGACAGGACTAATCAGCCCCAGCATTTT.

The J gene is TRBJ2-2, the V gene TRBV19; D is possibly TRBD1 (5 bases). CDR3 length: 13 amino acids. Germline V gene sequence: CDR1 LNHDA, CDR2 SQIVND (reference sequence). V lost 5 bases and J lost 6, with 10 bases in between. For the CDR3, the DNA is TGTGCCAGTAGTCTTACAGGACCCGGGGAGCTGTTTTTT. Translation: CASSLTGPGELFF.

The chain is built from TRBV6-5 and TRBJ2-7; TRBD1 might be the D (6 bases). This CDR3 region has 15 residues. The V and J ends lost 0 bases and 2 bases respectively, with 11 bases between them. Per the germline V gene, CDR1 is MNHEY and CDR2 is SVGAGI. The CDR3 DNA reads TGTGCCAGCAGTTACTCCTTCAGGGGAACCTACGAGCAGTACTTC. Amino acids: CASSYSFRGTYEQYF.

This sequence joins TRBV25-1 and TRBJ2-7; the match to TRBD1 covers 7 bases. The CDR3 sequence is 13 residues long. Germline CDR1 reads MGHDK; CDR2 reads SYGVNS. The ends lost 7 bases at V and 3 bases at J; junction bases unmatched: 6. The CDR3 reads CASTRDRVYEQYF. The CDR3 region has the DNA TGTGCCAGCACACGCGACAGGGTCTACGAGCAGTACTTC.

This clone was counted once. This chain uses TRBV12-5 with TRBJ2-1; D possibly corresponds to TRBD2 (6 bases). Germline V gene lookup returns CDR1 LGHNT and CDR2 FRNRAP. The CDR3 covers 14 residues. Trimming took off 7 bases at V and 4 bases at J, with 14 bases between the two ends. The chain's CDR3 is CASVLGGRYNEQFF. The DNA for the CDR3 is TGTGCTAGTGTCCTGGGGGGACGGTACAATGAGCAGTTCTTC.

A remark on this clone: One end of the junction varies from germline; a read error may be responsible. The genes are TRBV2 and TRBJ1-6; D call uncertain. The CDR3 has 15 residues. Germline CDR1 SNHLY, CDR2 FYNNEI. The CDR3 loop reads CAGSDLSSYGSPLHF. Here the CDR3 DNA reads TGTGCCGGCAGTGATTTGTCTTCTTACGGTTCACCCCTCCACTTT.

J is TRBJ1-2 and V is TRBV10-3; the match to TRBD1 covers 9 bases. Germline-derived CDR1 and CDR2 are ENHRY and SYGVKD. Unmatched junction bases numbered 6, after V lost 6 bases and J lost 1 base. The CDR3 runs 15 residues. CDR3 nucleotide sequence: TGTGCCATCAGGGGACAGGGAACCTTTAACTATGGCTACACCTTC. Its translation: CAIRGQGTFNYGYTF.

This chain joins TRBV28 and TRBJ2-7; D gene unclear. V gave up 4 bases and J gave up 4 bases, with 5 bases separating them. The CDR3 length is 11 residues. The V gene's germline CDR1 is MDHEN and CDR2 SYDVKM. DNA for the CDR3: TGTGCCAGCAGTTCGACTTACGAGCAGTACTTC. It codes for CASSSTYEQYF.

The genes are TRBV5-8 and TRBJ1-5, with 9 positions matching TRBD1. CDR1 SGHTS and CDR2 YDEGEE come from the germline V gene. J gave up 3 bases and V 4 bases, and 8 bases lay outside the gene matches. The CDR3 is 16 amino acids. The CDR3 DNA reads TGTGCCAGCAGCCGGGGACAGGGAACCCTCAATCAGCCCCAGCATTTT. Its translation: CASSRGQGTLNQPQHF.

The chain combines TRBV6-6 with TRBJ1-4; 7 bases are a match to TRBD1. The CDR3 loop spans 15 amino acids. J lost 8 bases, V lost 0 bases, and 6 bases had no gene match. CDR1 MNHNY and CDR2 SVGAGI come from the germline V gene (reference sequence). CDR3 in DNA: TGTGCCAGCAGTTACTCGGTGACAGGGAGAGAAAAACTGTTTTTT. It codes for CASSYSVTGREKLFF.

The rearrangement links TRBV6-5 to TRBJ2-1; 9 bases are a match to TRBD2. The CDR3 extends over 15 amino acids. V lost 8 bases and J lost 5; bases outside the gene matches: 10. CDR1 MNHEY and CDR2 SVGAGI come from the germline V gene. CDR3 region: CASSRGAGGDNEQFF. CDR3 sequence (DNA): TGTGCCAGCTCCCGGGGAGCGGGGGGCGACAATGAGCAGTTCTTC.

This clone was detected only once. The chain combines TRBV10-3 with TRBJ2-7; 8 nucleotides align to TRBD2. The CDR3 spans 13 residues. V was pared by 11 bases and J by 5 bases, with 11 bases of the junction left unmatched. Germline CDR1 is ENHRY and CDR2 is SYGVKD. The CDR3 DNA is TGTGCCGGGAAGGGACTAGGTAACCACGAGCAGTACTTC. This encodes CAGKGLGNHEQYF.

The chain couples TRBV7-6 to TRBJ1-2, with 7 bases lining up with TRBD1. The CDR3 covers 13 residues. CDR1 is SGHVS, CDR2 FNYEAQ, per germline. Trimming took 1 base from V and 7 from J; bases not matched to a gene: 3. CDR3 sequence (DNA): TGTGCCAGCAGCTTAGGACAGGGTGGTGGCTACACCTTC. As protein: CASSLGQGGGYTF.

This chain connects TRBV6-2 or TRBV6-3 to TRBJ2-3, with a tentative D call TRBD1 (6 bases). The CDR3 runs to 16 residues. Germline CDR1 and CDR2: MNHEY and SVGEGT. V was cut by 2 bases and J by 0 bases, with 12 bases left in between. The CDR3 region is CASSYGTGLSTDTQYF. The CDR3 region has the DNA TGTGCCAGCAGTTACGGTACAGGGCTAAGCACAGATACGCAGTATTTT.

This CDR3 is CASRKADPMNTEAFF. The CDR3 nucleotides are TGTGCCAGCCGAAAGGCGGATCCCATGAACACTGAAGCTTTCTTT. J is TRBJ1-1 and V is TRBV28; D not certain. Deletions cut 8 bases from V and 0 bases from J, with 16 bases between. The CDR3 length is 15 residues. Germline V lookup: CDR1 MDHEN, CDR2 SYDVKM.

The chain employs TRBV23-1 and TRBJ1-1; D is undetermined. TRBV23-1 is treated as an ORF (open reading frame) with a function not yet certain. This CDR3 has 14 amino acids. Trimming removed 0 bases at V and 7 bases at J, with 12 bases between. CDR3 region: CASSQSLQLIEAFF. Here the CDR3 DNA reads TGCGCCAGCAGTCAATCGTTACAGCTAATTGAAGCTTTCTTT.

The V gene is TRBV5-1, the J gene TRBJ1-1; tentative D call: TRBD1 (6 bases). Germline values: CDR1 SGHRS, CDR2 YFSETQ. V lost 4 bases, J lost 10 bases, and 23 bases lay in between. The CDR3 consists of 15 residues. The CDR3 DNA reads as TGCGCCAGCAGCCGTTTGGGGCAACCCACAGGGTCAGCTTTCTTT. Translating gives CASSRLGQPTGSAFF.

This chain connects TRBV11-2 to TRBJ2-6; TRBD1 matches 8 bases. The CDR3 is 18 amino acids. Germline CDR1 and CDR2: SGHAT and FQNNGV. The V and J ends lost 3 bases and 0 bases, in that order; junction bases with no gene match: 7. Here the CDR3 reads CASSFLATGVSGANVLTF. CDR3 sequence (DNA): TGTGCCAGCAGCTTTTTAGCGACAGGGGTCTCTGGGGCCAACGTCCTGACTTTC.

In nucleotides, the CDR3 is TGTGCCAGCAGTGACCTCCGAGGAACTAATGAAAAACTGTTTTTT. It yields the protein CASSDLRGTNEKLFF. The chain recombines TRBV25-1 with TRBJ1-4; D is undetermined. CDR3 length equals 15 residues. CDR1 and CDR2 from the germline V gene are MGHDK and SYGVNS. Deletions cut 3 bases from V and 1 base from J, with 9 bases between.